This TCR beta chain was retrieved from a study of T cells in Graves' hyperthyroidism and ophthalmopathy. RNA transcripts yielded amplified TCR beta CDR3 regions. RT-PCR in the first round (using the HTBI primer set) targeted the TCR CDR3. TCRdb re-derived calls from the multiplex PCR reads in MiXCR, one entry per CDR3 protein. The table lists hundreds of thousands of distinct CDR3 sequences, roughly 45% of them singletons. Diagnostic assessment was based on clinical symptoms, serum thyroxine and TRAb, thyroid ultrasound and orbital computed tomography. With 1 base removed from V and 3 bases from J, the gap between germline ends came to 10 bases. Germline CDR1 LNHDA, CDR2 SQIVND (reference sequence). The CDR3 has 15 amino acids.

Input material: peripheral blood or thyroid tissue (not recorded which). The rearrangement links TRBV19 to TRBJ1-5; D might be TRBD1 (6 bases). The TCR comes from an adult man with Graves' disease, either hyperthyroidism or ophthalmopathy (not recorded which). CDR3 amino acids: CASSIGGTPNQPQHF. The DNA of the CDR3 is TGTGCCAGTAGTATAGGAGGGACACCCAATCAGCCCCAGCATTTT.